The rows below give T cell receptor beta chains drawn from one sample of a study of control samples from healthy donors and cancer patients. Generated by immunoSEQ multiplex PCR, the TCRdb table keeps only in-frame clones and is missing some. The table includes about 120,000 clones, roughly 90% detected once. The sequenced material came from blood. These receptors were collected from a man aged 50 to 59 in good health. CDR3s include the opening cysteine and the closing phenylalanine or tryptophan. D genes are given only for firm matches. For some rows the clone size is stated as once, few or many, or as a class when expanded; others skip it.

clone_size	j_call	d_call	v_call	cdr3_nt	cdr3_aa
NA	TRBJ2-3	NA	TRBV6-5	TGTGCCAGCAGTTACTCGAAAGATACGCAGTATTTT	CASSYSKDTQYF
NA	TRBJ2-7	NA	TRBV25-1	TGTGCCAGCTCCTCCCTTCTACACTCCTACGAGCAGTACTTC	CASSSLLHSYEQYF
NA	TRBJ2-7	TRBD2	TRBV10-3	TGTGCCATCAGTGATGCTTCCGGGACTACCTCCTACGAGCAGTACTTC	CAISDASGTTSYEQYF
NA	TRBJ1-1	TRBD1	TRBV30	TGTGCCTGGAGTCAGGGGGACCCTACGTTCATGAACACTGAAGCTTTCTTT	CAWSQGDPTFMNTEAFF
NA	TRBJ1-4	NA	TRBV18	TGTGCCAGCTCACCATCGGTGGGGACGGGCAACAATGAAAAACTGTTTTTT	CASSPSVGTGNNEKLFF
once	TRBJ1-1	TRBD1	TRBV2	TGTGCCAGCAGCCTGACTACAGGGGGCGGTGGTGAAGCTTTCTTT	CASSLTTGGGGEAFF
NA	TRBJ1-1	NA	TRBV10-3	TGTGCCATCGGGCTGGGAGGACTCACTGAAGCTTTCTTT	CAIGLGGLTEAFF
NA	TRBJ2-1	NA	TRBV7-2	TGTGCCAGCAGCTTAGCGTATCTAGTAGCCAATGAGCAGTTCTTC	CASSLAYLVANEQFF
NA	TRBJ2-7	NA	TRBV5-1	TGCGCCAGCAGCCAGGACCGACCCGGGACGCCTTCCTACGAGCAGTACTTC	CASSQDRPGTPSYEQYF
few	TRBJ1-4	NA	TRBV4-1	TGCGCCAGCAGCCAAAGGGAGACAGGAGGGGGTTCAACTAATGAAAAACTGTTTTTT	CASSQRETGGGSTNEKLFF
NA	TRBJ2-6	NA	TRBV9	TGTGCCAGCAGCGTAGCCTCTGGGGCCAACGTCCTGACTTTC	CASSVASGANVLTF
NA	TRBJ2-7	NA	TRBV3-1/TRBV3-2	TGTGCCAGCAGCCAAGTCGTACAGTACGAGCAGTACTTC	CASSQVVQYEQYF
once	TRBJ2-5	NA	TRBV15	TGTGCCACCACGGGGGGCCTAAACCAAGAGACCCAGTACTTC	CATTGGLNQETQYF
NA	TRBJ2-3	TRBD2	TRBV5-4	TGTGCCAGCAGCTTGCCTAGCGGGGGGCTTAGCACAGATACGCAGTATTTT	CASSLPSGGLSTDTQYF
NA	TRBJ1-5	NA	TRBV19	TGTGCCAGTACATTTCAGGGCTCCCACCTTAGCAATCAGCCCCAGCATTTT	CASTFQGSHLSNQPQHF
NA	TRBJ2-7	TRBD2	TRBV10-2	TGCGCCAGCGGTACCTTAGCGGGTAACTCCTACGAGCAGTACTTC	CASGTLAGNSYEQYF
NA	TRBJ2-1	TRBD2	TRBV9	TGTGCCAGCAGCGTAGAGGCTAGCGGGGGGCTTGAGCAGTTCTTC	CASSVEASGGLEQFF
NA	TRBJ2-7	TRBD1	TRBV5-1	TGCGCCAGCAGCTGGATACCGACAGGGGCCTACGAGCAGTACTTC	CASSWIPTGAYEQYF
NA	TRBJ2-1	NA	TRBV6-1	TGTGCCAGCAGTGAAGAACGCTTGGGAAGGCCGTTCTTC	CASSEERLGRPFF
NA	TRBJ1-1	NA	TRBV25-1	TGTGCCAGCAGTGAATATACGGGTACGAACACTGAAGCTTTCTTT	CASSEYTGTNTEAFF
NA	TRBJ1-2	NA	TRBV19	TGTGCCAGTAGAAGGAGGGAAGGCTACACCTTC	CASRRREGYTF
NA	TRBJ2-3	NA	TRBV4-2	TGTGCCAGCAGCCAAGACCGGGGGAGCACAGATACGCAGTATTTT	CASSQDRGSTDTQYF
NA	TRBJ1-4	NA	TRBV12-3/TRBV12-4	TGTGCCAGCAGGGGAGGAGGTAATGAAAAACTGTTTTTT	CASRGGGNEKLFF
NA	TRBJ1-2	NA	TRBV6-5	TGTGCCAGCAGTTACTCGGGGGCGGGATATGGCTACACCTTC	CASSYSGAGYGYTF
NA	TRBJ1-2	TRBD1	TRBV27	TGTGCCAGCAGTTTATACGAGTCAGGGGGTGCCTATGGCTACACCTTC	CASSLYESGGAYGYTF
once	TRBJ2-5	NA	TRBV4-3	TGCGCCAGCAGCCAAGAGTTCGGCGGGGAAGAGACCCAGTACTTC	CASSQEFGGEETQYF
NA	TRBJ2-4	TRBD1	TRBV18	TGTGCCAGCTCACCACGCGAAGGGGGCACAGCCAAAAACATTCAGTACTTC	CASSPREGGTAKNIQYF
NA	TRBJ1-1	NA	TRBV18	TGTGCCAGCTCACCGCTTGAGATGAACACTGAAGCTTTCTTT	CASSPLEMNTEAFF
many	TRBJ1-4	NA	TRBV7-9	TGTGCCAGCAGCTTAGGGGCTGGGGCTAATGAAAAACTGTTTTTT	CASSLGAGANEKLFF
NA	TRBJ1-2	NA	TRBV14	TGTGCCAGCAGCCAAGTTCAGCAGCCCTATGGCTACACCTTC	CASSQVQQPYGYTF
NA	TRBJ1-2	NA	TRBV11-2	TGTGCCAGCAGCCTCCGGGCCTCTTATGGCTACACCTTC	CASSLRASYGYTF
NA	TRBJ1-1	TRBD1	TRBV5-4	TGTGCCAGCAGCTTGACAGGGGAATACACTGAAGCTTTCTTT	CASSLTGEYTEAFF
once	TRBJ2-7	TRBD2	TRBV3-1/TRBV3-2	TGTGCCAGCAGCCTAGGCCGGGACTACTCCTCCGAGCAGTACTTC	CASSLGRDYSSEQYF
NA	TRBJ2-5	NA	TRBV7-2	TGTGCCAGCAGCTTACAACAGGGATACCAAGAGACCCAGTACTTC	CASSLQQGYQETQYF
NA	TRBJ2-1	NA	TRBV3-1/TRBV3-2	TGTGCCAGCAGCCGGGACTCTTACAATGAGCAGTTCTTC	CASSRDSYNEQFF
NA	TRBJ1-1	TRBD1	TRBV4-1	TGCGCCAGCAGTCTACAGGGGGAGAACACTGAAGCTTTCTTT	CASSLQGENTEAFF
NA	TRBJ2-5	NA	TRBV9	TGTGCCAGCAGCTCGAGGGAAGGGGTGGGAGAGACCCAGTACTTC	CASSSREGVGETQYF
NA	TRBJ1-2	TRBD1	TRBV14	TGTGCCAGCAGCCGCACAGGGGCCTATGGCTACACCTTC	CASSRTGAYGYTF
once	TRBJ2-1	NA	TRBV5-1	TGCGCCAGCAGCTTGGCCTTTAAGGGAGTCGATGAGCAGTTCTTC	CASSLAFKGVDEQFF
NA	TRBJ2-3	TRBD2	TRBV4-1	TGCGCCAGCAGCCAAGGGACTAGTAACGCAGATACGCAGTATTTT	CASSQGTSNADTQYF
NA	TRBJ2-1	TRBD2	TRBV7-9	TGTGCCAGCAGCCAAACCGGGACTAGCGTATACAATGAGCAGTTCTTC	CASSQTGTSVYNEQFF
NA	TRBJ1-1	TRBD1	TRBV6-5	TGTGCCAGCAGTTACTCCCTACAGGGGGACACTGAAGCTTTCTTT	CASSYSLQGDTEAFF
NA	TRBJ1-5	NA	TRBV30	TGTGCCTGGAGTGATATAGGACAGCCCCAGCATTTT	CAWSDIGQPQHF
NA	TRBJ1-1	NA	TRBV3-1/TRBV3-2	TGTGCCAGCAGCCAAGTACGGGGTGCAAAAGCTTTCTTT	CASSQVRGAKAFF
few	TRBJ1-1	NA	TRBV21-1	TGTGCCAGCAGCAAAGCCCCCCCTATACAGGGGAGGGCCACTGAAGCTTTCTTT	CASSKAPPIQGRATEAFF
NA	TRBJ1-2	TRBD1	TRBV7-2	TGTGCCAGCAGCCTCAGACAGGGGGCGCGGGGCTACACCTTC	CASSLRQGARGYTF
NA	TRBJ1-1	NA	TRBV18	TGTGCCAGCTCCCCGTATATGGCCTACTTGAACACTGAAGCTTTCTTT	CASSPYMAYLNTEAFF
NA	TRBJ2-5	NA	TRBV29-1	TGCAGCGTTGAAATTGGGCAGGGTAGGGAGACCCAGTACTTC	CSVEIGQGRETQYF